These 23 T cell receptor beta chains share one sample of origin, sequenced in a study of T cell changes during pregnancy in multiple sclerosis (dated by TCRdb to about 2019). Libraries were constructed by the immunoSEQ multiplex PCR assay. TCRdb took this table from immuneACCESS and kept in-frame rearrangements with V and J called. Such tables lack part of the clones; where checked against another copy, unresolved V genes explain under half of the gap, and the rest is unexplained. For this sample there are 70,000 or so clones; 85% to 95% appear just once. The ten top clones hold less than 2% of the sample. Sequenced here: peripheral blood, sampled in the third trimester of pregnancy. These receptors came from a female donor in good health, enrolled as a control in a pregnancy study.

As DNA, the CDR3 is TGTGCCAGCGGAACAGGGGGAGGGCAAGAGACCCAGTACTTC. It yields the protein CASGTGGGQETQYF. The rearrangement links TRBV2 to TRBJ2-5; D is possibly TRBD1 (8 bases). Between the trimmed V and J ends, which lost 8 bases and 2 bases, there was a span of 15 bases. There are 14 residues in the CDR3. The germline CDR1 and CDR2 sequences are SNHLY and FYNNEI.

This clone was observed a handful of times. V usage is TRBV6-5 and J usage is TRBJ1-1, with D possibly being TRBD1 (6 bases). Germline CDR1 is MNHEY and CDR2 is SVGAGI. V was clipped by 1 base and J by 2 bases, with 11 bases between them. The CDR3 runs 15 residues. CDR3 sequence reads: CASSYWSGANTEAFF. The DNA for the CDR3 is TGTGCCAGCAGTTACTGGTCAGGGGCCAACACTGAAGCTTTCTTT.

The V and J genes are TRBV10-3 and TRBJ1-5; no clear D gene. The CDR3 is 15 residues long. From germline, CDR1 is ENHRY and CDR2 SYGVKD. Trimming took off 2 bases at V and 0 bases at J, with 8 bases between the two ends. The CDR3 region has the DNA TGTGCCATCAGTGAGGCAGGTTATAGCAATCAGCCCCAGCATTTT. Its protein product is CAISEAGYSNQPQHF.

The chain is built from TRBV7-2 and TRBJ2-1; D uncertain. The CDR3 extends over 14 amino acids. Trimming cost V 1 base and J 6 bases, with 10 bases left between them. Germline V gene sequence: CDR1 SGHTA, CDR2 FQGNSA. CDR3 protein: CASSLVVSPNEQFF. The CDR3 DNA reads TGTGCCAGCAGCTTAGTTGTGAGTCCCAATGAGCAGTTCTTC.

The rearrangement uses TRBV27 and TRBJ2-4, with TRBD2 matching over 10 bases. Trimming took 5 bases from V and 0 from J; bases not matched to a gene: 1. This CDR3 contains 15 residues. The V gene's germline CDR1 is MNHEY and CDR2 SMNVEV (reference sequence). CDR3 DNA sequence: TGTGCCAGCAGTAAGCGGGAGGGAGCCAAAAACATTCAGTACTTC. Translating it yields CASSKREGAKNIQYF.

The J gene is TRBJ2-7, the V gene TRBV11-2, with a weak D call TRBD2 (6 bases). The CDR3 is made up of 15 amino acids. Trimming cost V 2 bases and J 4 bases, with 15 bases left between them. Germline lookup yields CDR1 SGHAT and CDR2 FQNNGV. The CDR3 DNA is TGTGCCAGCAGCTTACGCCCCGGGACTTTGTACGAGCAGTACTTC. It codes for CASSLRPGTLYEQYF.

The chain recombines TRBV11-3 with TRBJ2-5, with D possibly TRBD2 on 5 matching bases. V was pared by 5 bases and J by 4 bases, with 14 bases between. The germline gives CDR1 SGHNT, CDR2 YENEEA. This CDR3 comprises 14 residues. CDR3 loop: CASSEGGSAETQYF. CDR3 in DNA: TGTGCCAGCAGCGAGGGTGGTTCGGCAGAGACCCAGTACTTC.

This CDR3 reads CASSPAPTSEDYNEQFF. CDR3 DNA: TGTGCCAGCAGCCCAGCCCCGACTAGCGAGGACTACAATGAGCAGTTCTTC. The chain uses TRBV7-9 and TRBJ2-1; 8 bases line up with TRBD2. Germline CDR1 SEHNR, CDR2 FQNEAQ (reference sequence). The trim removed 5 bases at V and 3 bases at J, leaving 12 bases unmatched. This CDR3 spans 17 amino acids.

V gene TRBV19 combines with J gene TRBJ2-3; D not certain. The CDR3 extends over 12 amino acids. Trimming cost V 4 bases and J 8 bases, with 10 bases left between them. Germline V gene data show CDR1 as LNHDA and CDR2 as SQIVND (reference sequence). The CDR3 nucleotides read TGTGCCAGTAGTACTGAGCGTTTTACGCAGTATTTT. Translated, it gives CASSTERFTQYF.

The rearrangement joins TRBV4-1 to TRBJ2-5, with 13 bases lining up with TRBD2. CDR3 length equals 17 residues. V lost 0 bases to trimming and J lost 3 bases; unmatched junction nucleotides: 4. Germline CDR1 MGHRA, CDR2 YSYEKL. The CDR3 bases are TGCGCCAGCAGCCAAGATCCCGGACTAGCGGGAGAAGAGACCCAGTACTTC. As protein: CASSQDPGLAGEETQYF.

This clone was observed once. The chain carries TRBV28 and TRBJ2-3, with D possibly matching TRBD2 (6 bases). Germline V gene lookup returns CDR1 MDHEN and CDR2 SYDVKM. The CDR3 has 14 residues. The V and J ends lost 2 bases and 6 bases respectively, with 12 bases between them. DNA of the CDR3: TGTGCCAGCAGTTTAGGGACTGGAGGGGATACGCAGTATTTT. It encodes CASSLGTGGDTQYF.

V and J are TRBV28 and TRBJ2-7, with TRBD2 identical over 7 bases. The germline CDR1 and CDR2 sequences are MDHEN and SYDVKM. Trimming took 4 bases from V and 6 from J; bases not matched to a gene: 9. The CDR3 consists of 14 residues. CDR3 sequence: CASSSAGVRAEQYF. CDR3 coding DNA: TGTGCCAGCAGTTCTGCGGGAGTTCGCGCCGAGCAGTACTTC. The whole variable domain, remainder taken from reference TRBV28 and TRBJ2-7, is DVKVTQSSRYLVKRTGEKVFLECVQDMDHENMFWYRQDPGLGLRLIYFSYDVKMKEKGDIPEGYSVSREKKERFSLILESASTNQTSMYLCASSSAGVRAEQYFGPGTRLTVT.

This clone appeared a single time. V gene TRBV7-9 combines with J gene TRBJ1-5; 8 nucleotides line up with TRBD1. J lost 4 bases, V lost 5 bases, and 7 bases had no gene match. Germline V gene lookup returns CDR1 SEHNR and CDR2 FQNEAQ (reference sequence). The CDR3 is 15 residues long. This CDR3 is CASSADRGGNQPQHF. Here the CDR3 DNA reads TGTGCCAGCAGCGCCGACAGGGGAGGGAATCAGCCCCAGCATTTT. The full variable domain, in which reference TRBV7-9 and TRBJ1-5 provide the parts outside the CDR3, is DTGVSQNPRHKITKRGQNVTFRCDPISEHNRLYWYRQTLGQGPEFLTYFQNEAQLEKSRLLSDRFSAERPKGSFSTLEIQRTEQGDSAMYLCASSADRGGNQPQHFGDGTRLSIL.

This chain joins TRBV4-2 and TRBJ1-1; D gene ambiguous. The CDR3 covers 14 residues. CDR1 and CDR2 (germline): LGHNA, YNFKEQ. The germline V and J ends were trimmed by 0 bases and 5 bases, with 10 bases remaining between them. CDR3 loop: CASSQDLEETEAFF. The CDR3 DNA is TGTGCCAGCAGCCAAGATCTCGAGGAAACTGAAGCTTTCTTT.

The CDR3 here is CASSPTAGSHEQYF. The CDR3 DNA sequence: TGTGCCAGCAGTCCCACAGCGGGATCGCACGAGCAGTACTTC. This chain uses TRBV27 with TRBJ2-7, with 7 bases that match TRBD2. The CDR3 extends over 14 amino acids. CDR1 and CDR2 (germline): MNHEY, SMNVEV (reference sequence). Trimming at V came to 5 bases and at J to 5 bases, leaving 9 bases not matched to a gene.

The V gene is TRBV10-1, the J gene TRBJ2-1, with 11 positions matching TRBD2. The CDR3 contains 17 residues. J was trimmed by 0 bases and V by 2 bases; bases with no gene match: 3. Looked up from germline, CDR1 is WNHNN and CDR2 is SYGVQD (reference sequence). For the CDR3, the DNA is TGCGCCAGCAGTGAGCTAGCGGGGGGAAGCTCCTACAATGAGCAGTTCTTC. Protein: CASSELAGGSSYNEQFF.

The rearrangement links TRBV6-5 to TRBJ1-1; D might be TRBD1 (6 bases). CDR1 is MNHEY and CDR2 is SVGAGI in the germline V gene. Trimming took 6 bases from V and 7 from J, leaving 15 bases between them. This CDR3 region has 13 residues. CDR3 DNA sequence: TGTGCCAGCAGACGACAGGAGGACCGTGAAGCTTTCTTT. Amino acid sequence: CASRRQEDREAFF.

The chain joins TRBV15 to TRBJ2-7, with TRBD1 matching over 7 bases. The length of the CDR3 is 15 residues. Germline values: CDR1 LNHNV, CDR2 YYDKDF (reference sequence). J gave up 3 bases and V 0 bases, and 5 bases lay outside the gene matches. In nucleotides, the CDR3 is TGTGCCACCAGCAGAGATTTGACAGGGATCTACGAGCAGTACTTC. It is translated as CATSRDLTGIYEQYF.

This sequence joins TRBV2 and TRBJ2-7, with D maybe TRBD2 (6 bases). Germline V gene sequence: CDR1 SNHLY, CDR2 FYNNEI. The CDR3 sequence is 15 residues long. The V gene lost 8 bases and the J gene lost 6 bases, with 23 bases spanning the gap. Here the CDR3 reads CASAGWGDWGVEQYF. CDR3 sequence (DNA): TGTGCCAGCGCAGGTTGGGGGGATTGGGGAGTCGAGCAGTACTTC.

This clone has just a few counts. The chain couples TRBV19 to TRBJ1-2; 10 nucleotides line up with TRBD1. J was trimmed by 4 bases and V by 8 bases; bases with no gene match: 7. The CDR3 is 14 residues long. In germline, CDR1 is LNHDA, CDR2 SQIVND (reference sequence). The CDR3 DNA follows: TGTGCCAGTCGAGGGACAGGGGATGGCTATGGCTACACCTTC. This encodes CASRGTGDGYGYTF.

This clone was observed a single time. The chain carries TRBV9 and TRBJ2-1; TRBD1 aligns across 9 bases. CDR1 and CDR2 from the germline V gene are SGDLS and YYNGEE. The CDR3 covers 16 residues. With 4 bases clipped from V and 7 bases from J, the junction kept 12 bases outside the gene matches. The CDR3 here is CASSPSQGTGKNEQFF. The CDR3 DNA reads as TGTGCCAGCAGCCCAAGCCAGGGGACAGGGAAAAATGAGCAGTTCTTC.

CDR3 DNA sequence: TGTGCCAGCAGCGTAGGGGACAGGCGAGCTAACTATGGCTACACCTTC. It yields the protein CASSVGDRRANYGYTF. The J gene is TRBJ1-2, the V gene TRBV9; TRBD1 matches at 8 bases. Germline lookup yields CDR1 SGDLS and CDR2 YYNGEE. The V gene end was trimmed by 0 bases and the J gene end by 0 bases; junction bases not matched to a gene: 4. The CDR3 consists of 16 residues.

V gene TRBV10-3 combines with J gene TRBJ2-7; 11 bases map to TRBD2. The CDR3 is 15 amino acids. The germline gives CDR1 ENHRY, CDR2 SYGVKD. V lost 4 bases to trimming and J lost 0 bases; unmatched junction nucleotides: 2. CDR3 region: CAISGGLADSYEQYF. The CDR3 coding sequence is TGTGCCATCAGTGGGGGACTAGCGGACTCCTACGAGCAGTACTTC.